These T cell receptor beta chains were read from a single sample in a study of CXCR3-negative and CXCR3-positive naive CD8 T cells. TCRdb reprocessed the 5' RACE reads and stores each CDR3 protein as one record, lacking DNA. Its listing shows approximately 100,000 distinct CDR3 sequences. The material sequenced was naive CXCR3+ CD8+ T cells from blood. The source of these receptors is a human donor in good health. Some clones in this sample may be carry-over from other donors' samples. CDR3s include the opening cysteine and the closing phenylalanine or tryptophan.

V,J,CDR3
TRBV7-2,TRBJ2-1,CASSLVDRVHEQFF
TRBV11-2,TRBJ2-2,CASSADGLNTGELFF
TRBV28,TRBJ2-1,CASRAQGASYNEKFF
TRBV21-1,TRBJ2-1,CASSKAAGRKVARRDEQFF
TRBV4-1,TRBJ2-7,CASSQEGLGLAGVLLREQYF
TRBV4-1,TRBJ2-1,CASSQDHLRGPYNEQFF
TRBV29-1,TRBJ2-1,CSVEPRTSGASYNEQFF
TRBV7-2,TRBJ2-7,CASSPTPLAGEEQYF
TRBV25-1,TRBJ2-7,CASSESYGQGAYEQYF
TRBV12-3/TRBV12-4,TRBJ2-2,CASSFGGYTGELFF
TRBV9,TRBJ2-7,CASSDSDGFGLEQYF
TRBV29-1,TRBJ2-5,CSVEFRTRGFDETQYF
TRBV12-3/TRBV12-4,TRBJ1-1,CASSFGENTEAFF
TRBV28,TRBJ2-1,CATSDRYNEQFF
TRBV6-2/TRBV6-3,TRBJ1-1,CASSYSPAMNTEAFF
TRBV20-1,TRBJ2-7,CSARDSGTGGAEQYF
TRBV7-9,TRBJ1-1,CASSSDRSMNTEAFF
TRBV7-2,TRBJ2-1,CASSQDRGDEQFF
TRBV9,TRBJ1-4,CASTVGALGEKLFF
TRBV20-1,TRBJ2-5,CSAKVTLAGVREAQYF
TRBV28,TRBJ2-4,CASSFNLLAKNIQYF
TRBV5-1,TRBJ1-5,CASSYRRGYKGQESNQPQHF
TRBV28,TRBJ2-3,CASSLPWRLAGSTDTQYF
TRBV7-2,TRBJ2-1,CASSQHLSGRFYNEQFF
TRBV20-1,TRBJ2-7,CSASELAGGVTEQYF
TRBV14,TRBJ2-7,CASSHAQGTYEQYF
TRBV19,TRBJ2-3,CASATGESSTDTQYF
TRBV28,TRBJ2-7,CASSQRPWTSVKYEQYF
TRBV28,TRBJ2-5,CASSPQGPKETQYF
TRBV11-2,TRBJ1-1,CASSWIGDTEAFF
TRBV6-6,TRBJ2-3,CASSYSARGDTDTQYF
TRBV18,TRBJ2-3,CASSPLQGRPDTQYF
TRBV6-5,TRBJ2-2,CASSYSDRADTGELFF
TRBV11-2,TRBJ1-1,CASSPKTDGEAFF
TRBV3-1,TRBJ2-2,CASSPVGEANTGELFF
TRBV6-6,TRBJ2-1,CASSYLDPGTLSQHNEQFF
TRBV25-1,TRBJ2-5,CASSRSSDEETQYF
TRBV29-1,TRBJ2-2,CSVRSENTGELFF
TRBV5-1,TRBJ2-4,CASSFGQNKNIQYF
TRBV7-8,TRBJ2-7,CASSFNNEQYF
TRBV7-6,TRBJ1-1,CASSLAMGAGTEAFF